The next 2 T cell receptor beta chains were all read from a single sample in a study of CXCR3-negative and CXCR3-positive naive CD8 T cells. No antigen has been assigned to these receptors. Carrying UMI labels, the TRB cDNA libraries were prepared through 5' RACE. TCRdb re-called the 5' RACE reads and gives one entry per CDR3 protein, without DNA. In all, the sample yields about 85,000 distinct CDR3 sequences. Study-level results: CXCR3-positive naive cells carried more hydrophobic TRB CDR3s than CXCR3-negative ones.

Sequenced material: naive CXCR3+ CD8+ T cells from blood. Sample subset: CD45RO-CCR7+CD27+CD95- naive CD8+ T cells expressing CXCR3 (TNR3+). The receptors originated from a human donor in good health. Some clones in this sample may be carry-over from other donors' samples.

The CDR3 sequence is CSARAIDRYSNQPQHF. V gene TRBV20-1 combines with J gene TRBJ1-5. CDR1 is DFQATT and CDR2 is SNEGSKA in the germline V gene (reference sequence). The CDR3 runs 16 residues.

This chain links TRBV29-1 with TRBJ1-5; TCRdb selects TRBD1, and the lack of DNA leaves this call unchecked. This CDR3 region has 13 residues. The germline gives CDR1 SQVTM, CDR2 ANQGSEA. The CDR3 here is CSHRGPFHQPQHF.